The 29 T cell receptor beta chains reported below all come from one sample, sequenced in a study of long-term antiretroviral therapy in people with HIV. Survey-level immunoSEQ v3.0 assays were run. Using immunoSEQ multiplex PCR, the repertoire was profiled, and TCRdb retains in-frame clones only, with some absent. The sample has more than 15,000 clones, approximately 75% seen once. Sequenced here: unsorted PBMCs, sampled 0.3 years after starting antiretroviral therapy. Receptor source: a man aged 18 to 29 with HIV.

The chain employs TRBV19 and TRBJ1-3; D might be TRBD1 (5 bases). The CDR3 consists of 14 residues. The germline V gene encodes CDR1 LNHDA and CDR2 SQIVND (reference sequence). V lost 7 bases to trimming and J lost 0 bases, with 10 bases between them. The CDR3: CASKQAVSGNTIYF. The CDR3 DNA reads TGTGCCAGTAAACAGGCAGTCTCTGGAAACACCATATATTTT.

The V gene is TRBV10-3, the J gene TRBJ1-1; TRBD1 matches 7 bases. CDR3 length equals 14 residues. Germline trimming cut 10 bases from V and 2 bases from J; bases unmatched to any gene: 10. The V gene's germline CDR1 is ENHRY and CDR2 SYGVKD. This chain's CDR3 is CASVGTASNTEAFF. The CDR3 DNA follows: TGTGCCAGCGTAGGGACAGCTAGTAACACTGAAGCTTTCTTT.

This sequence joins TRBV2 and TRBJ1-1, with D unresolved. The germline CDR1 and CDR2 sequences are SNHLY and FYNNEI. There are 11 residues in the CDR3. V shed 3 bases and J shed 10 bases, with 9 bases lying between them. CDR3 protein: CASSDSGRAFF. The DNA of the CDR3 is TGTGCCAGCAGTGATTCGGGGAGAGCTTTCTTT. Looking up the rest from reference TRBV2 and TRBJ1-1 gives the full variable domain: EPEVTQTPSHQVTQMGQEVILRCVPISNHLYFYWYRQILGQKVEFLVSFYNNEISEKSEIFDDQFSVERPDGSNFTLKIRSTKLEDSAMYFCASSDSGRAFFGQGTRLTVV.

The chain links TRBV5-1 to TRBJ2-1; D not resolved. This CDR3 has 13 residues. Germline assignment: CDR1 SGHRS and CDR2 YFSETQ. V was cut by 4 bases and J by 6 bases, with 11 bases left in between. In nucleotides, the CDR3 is TGCGCCAGCAGCCCTCAAGGGCCCAATGAGCAGTTCTTC. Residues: CASSPQGPNEQFF. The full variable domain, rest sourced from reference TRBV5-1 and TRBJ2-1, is KAGVTQTPRYLIKTRGQQVTLSCSPISGHRSVSWYQQTPGQGLQFLFEYFSETQRNKGNFPGRFSGRQFSNSRSEMNVSTLELGDSALYLCASSPQGPNEQFFGPGTRLTVL.

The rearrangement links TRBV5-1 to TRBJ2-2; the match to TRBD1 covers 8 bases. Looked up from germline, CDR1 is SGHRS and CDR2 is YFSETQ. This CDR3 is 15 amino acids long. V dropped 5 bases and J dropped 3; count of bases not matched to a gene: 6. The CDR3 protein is CASSYSGGHTGELFF. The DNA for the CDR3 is TGCGCCAGCAGTTATTCAGGGGGCCACACCGGGGAGCTGTTTTTT.

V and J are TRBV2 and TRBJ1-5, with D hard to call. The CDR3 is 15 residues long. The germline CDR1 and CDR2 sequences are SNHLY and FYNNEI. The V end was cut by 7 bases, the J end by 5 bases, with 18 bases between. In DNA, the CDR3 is TGTGCCAGCATGGCAAGGGCGGCTATCCATCAGCCCCAGCATTTT. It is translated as CASMARAAIHQPQHF. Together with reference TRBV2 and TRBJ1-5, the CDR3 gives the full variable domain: EPEVTQTPSHQVTQMGQEVILRCVPISNHLYFYWYRQILGQKVEFLVSFYNNEISEKSEIFDDQFSVERPDGSNFTLKIRSTKLEDSAMYFCASMARAAIHQPQHFGDGTRLSIL.

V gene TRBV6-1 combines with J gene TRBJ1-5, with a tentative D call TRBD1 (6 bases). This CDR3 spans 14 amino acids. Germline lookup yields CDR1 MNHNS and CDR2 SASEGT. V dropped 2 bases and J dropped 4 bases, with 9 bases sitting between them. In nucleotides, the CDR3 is TGTGCCAGCAGTGAAACAGGGCTGAATCAGCCCCAGCATTTT. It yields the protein CASSETGLNQPQHF.

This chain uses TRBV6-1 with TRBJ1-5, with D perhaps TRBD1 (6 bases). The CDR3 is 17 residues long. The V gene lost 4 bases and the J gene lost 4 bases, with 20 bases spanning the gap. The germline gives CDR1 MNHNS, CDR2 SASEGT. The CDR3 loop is CASSGGWRGASNQPQHF. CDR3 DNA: TGTGCCAGCAGTGGCGGATGGCGGGGGGCTTCAAATCAGCCCCAGCATTTT.

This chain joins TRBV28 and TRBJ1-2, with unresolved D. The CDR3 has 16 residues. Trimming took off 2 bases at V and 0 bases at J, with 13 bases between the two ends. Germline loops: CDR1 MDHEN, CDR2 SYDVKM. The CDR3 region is CASSLSRLGSNYGYTF. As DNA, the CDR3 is TGTGCCAGCAGTTTAAGTCGTCTGGGCTCTAACTATGGCTACACCTTC.

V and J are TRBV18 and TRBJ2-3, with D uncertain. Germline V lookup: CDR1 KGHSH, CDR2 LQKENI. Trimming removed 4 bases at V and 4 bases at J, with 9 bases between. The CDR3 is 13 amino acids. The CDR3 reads CASSLVPADTQYF. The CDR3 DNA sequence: TGTGCCAGCTCACTCGTCCCCGCAGATACGCAGTATTTT.

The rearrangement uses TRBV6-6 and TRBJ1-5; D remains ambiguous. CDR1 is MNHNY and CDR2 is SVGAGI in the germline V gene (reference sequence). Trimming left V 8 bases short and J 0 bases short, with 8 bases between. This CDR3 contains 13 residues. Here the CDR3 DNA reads TGTGCCAGCCTCAGATATAGCAATCAGCCCCAGCATTTT. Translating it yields CASLRYSNQPQHF.

Here the CDR3 DNA reads TGTGCCAGCTCACCACAAGATACGCAGTATTTT. It translates to CASSPQDTQYF. The genes are TRBV18 and TRBJ2-3; D is uncertain. The germline V gene has CDR1 KGHSH and CDR2 LQKENI. Trimming left V 1 base short and J 5 bases short, with 1 base between. CDR3 length: 11 residues.

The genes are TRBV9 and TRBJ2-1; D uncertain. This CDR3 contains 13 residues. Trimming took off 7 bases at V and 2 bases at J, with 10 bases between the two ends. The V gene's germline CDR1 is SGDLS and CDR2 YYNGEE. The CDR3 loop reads CASSNGAYNEQFF. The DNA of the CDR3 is TGTGCCAGCTCAAACGGAGCCTACAATGAGCAGTTCTTC.

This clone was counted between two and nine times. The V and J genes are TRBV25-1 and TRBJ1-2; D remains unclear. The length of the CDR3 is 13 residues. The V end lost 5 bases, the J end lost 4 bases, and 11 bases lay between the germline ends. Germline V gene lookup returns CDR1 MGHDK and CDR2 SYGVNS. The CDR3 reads CASSPMTRYGYTF. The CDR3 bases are TGTGCCAGCAGTCCGATGACCCGCTATGGCTACACCTTC.

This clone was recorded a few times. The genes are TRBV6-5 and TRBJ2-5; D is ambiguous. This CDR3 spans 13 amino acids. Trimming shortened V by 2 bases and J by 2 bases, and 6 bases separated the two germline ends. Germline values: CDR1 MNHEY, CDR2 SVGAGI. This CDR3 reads CASSYGSQETQYF. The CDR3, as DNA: TGTGCCAGCAGTTACGGCAGTCAAGAGACCCAGTACTTC.

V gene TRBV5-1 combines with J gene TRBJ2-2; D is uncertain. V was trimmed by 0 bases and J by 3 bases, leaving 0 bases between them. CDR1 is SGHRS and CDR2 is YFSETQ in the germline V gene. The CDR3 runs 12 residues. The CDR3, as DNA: TGCGCCAGCAGCTTGGACACCGGGGAGCTGTTTTTT. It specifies CASSLDTGELFF. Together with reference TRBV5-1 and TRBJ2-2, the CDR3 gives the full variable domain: KAGVTQTPRYLIKTRGQQVTLSCSPISGHRSVSWYQQTPGQGLQFLFEYFSETQRNKGNFPGRFSGRQFSNSRSEMNVSTLELGDSALYLCASSLDTGELFFGEGSRLTVL.

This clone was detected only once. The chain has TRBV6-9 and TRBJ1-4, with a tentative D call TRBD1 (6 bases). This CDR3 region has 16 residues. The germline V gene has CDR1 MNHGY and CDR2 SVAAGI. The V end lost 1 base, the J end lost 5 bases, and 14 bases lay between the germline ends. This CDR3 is CASSYWSIQGNEKLFF. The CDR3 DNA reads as TGTGCCAGCAGTTATTGGTCAATACAGGGAAATGAAAAACTGTTTTTT.

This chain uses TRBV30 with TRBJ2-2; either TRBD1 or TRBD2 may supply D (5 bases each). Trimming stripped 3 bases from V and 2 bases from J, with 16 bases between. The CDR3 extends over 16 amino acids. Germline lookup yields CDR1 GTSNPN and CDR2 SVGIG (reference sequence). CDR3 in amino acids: CAWSLGEGSNTGELFF. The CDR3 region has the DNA TGTGCCTGGAGCCTAGGAGAGGGGAGTAACACCGGGGAGCTGTTTTTT.

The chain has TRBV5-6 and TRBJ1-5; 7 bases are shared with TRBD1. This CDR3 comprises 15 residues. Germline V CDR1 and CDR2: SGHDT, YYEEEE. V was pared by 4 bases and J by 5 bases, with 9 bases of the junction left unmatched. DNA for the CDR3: TGTGCCAGCAGCCTCAGAGGGGGCTGGGATCAGCCCCAGCATTTT. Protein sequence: CASSLRGGWDQPQHF.

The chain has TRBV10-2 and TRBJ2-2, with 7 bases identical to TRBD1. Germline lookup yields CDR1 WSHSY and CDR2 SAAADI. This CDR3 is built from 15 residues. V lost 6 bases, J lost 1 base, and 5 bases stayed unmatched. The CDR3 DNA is TGCGCCAGCAGGGACAGGAGGTGGAACACCGGGGAGCTGTTTTTT. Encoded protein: CASRDRRWNTGELFF.

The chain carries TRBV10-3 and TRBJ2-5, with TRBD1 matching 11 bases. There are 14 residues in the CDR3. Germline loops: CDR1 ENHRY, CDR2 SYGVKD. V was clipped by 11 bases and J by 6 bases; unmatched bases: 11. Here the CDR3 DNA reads TGTGCCGCTTCCGGGACAGGGGGGCAACAGACCCAGTACTTC. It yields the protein CAASGTGGQQTQYF.

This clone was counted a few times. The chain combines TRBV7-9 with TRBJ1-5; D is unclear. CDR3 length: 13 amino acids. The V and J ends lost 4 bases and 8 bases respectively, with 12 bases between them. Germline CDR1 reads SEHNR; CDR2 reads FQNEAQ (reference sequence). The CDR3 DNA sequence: TGTGCCAGCAGCTCTACCCTGGAGGAGCCCCAGCATTTT. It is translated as CASSSTLEEPQHF.

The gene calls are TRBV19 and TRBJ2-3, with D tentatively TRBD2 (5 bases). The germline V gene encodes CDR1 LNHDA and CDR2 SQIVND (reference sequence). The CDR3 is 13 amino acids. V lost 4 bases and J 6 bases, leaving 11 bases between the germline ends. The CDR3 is CASSNLGDDTQYF. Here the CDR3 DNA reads TGTGCCAGTAGTAATTTGGGAGACGATACGCAGTATTTT.

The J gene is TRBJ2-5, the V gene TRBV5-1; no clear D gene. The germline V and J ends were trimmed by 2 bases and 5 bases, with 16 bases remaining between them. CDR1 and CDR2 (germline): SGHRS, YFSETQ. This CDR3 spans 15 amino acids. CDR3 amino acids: CASSLSTPVGETQYF. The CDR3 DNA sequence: TGCGCCAGCAGCTTAAGTACTCCAGTTGGGGAGACCCAGTACTTC.

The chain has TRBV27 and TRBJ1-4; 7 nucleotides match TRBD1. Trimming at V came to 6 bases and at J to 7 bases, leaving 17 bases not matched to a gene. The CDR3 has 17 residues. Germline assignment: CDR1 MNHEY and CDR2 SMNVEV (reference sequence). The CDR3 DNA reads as TGTGCCAGCAGATCAGCAAGCCTGACAGGGTTGGGTGAAAAACTGTTTTTT. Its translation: CASRSASLTGLGEKLFF.

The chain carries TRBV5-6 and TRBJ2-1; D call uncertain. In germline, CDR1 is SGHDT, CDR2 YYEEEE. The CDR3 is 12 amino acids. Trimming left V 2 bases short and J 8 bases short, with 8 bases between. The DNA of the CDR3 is TGTGCCAGCAGCTTTTCTGTGTATGAGCAGTTCTTC. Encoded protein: CASSFSVYEQFF.

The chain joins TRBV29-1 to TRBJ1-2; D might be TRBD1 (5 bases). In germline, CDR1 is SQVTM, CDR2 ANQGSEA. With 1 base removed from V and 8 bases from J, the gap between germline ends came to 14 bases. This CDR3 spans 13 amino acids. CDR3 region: CSVEVFREGGYTF. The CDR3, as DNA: TGCAGCGTTGAAGTTTTCAGGGAAGGGGGCTACACCTTC.

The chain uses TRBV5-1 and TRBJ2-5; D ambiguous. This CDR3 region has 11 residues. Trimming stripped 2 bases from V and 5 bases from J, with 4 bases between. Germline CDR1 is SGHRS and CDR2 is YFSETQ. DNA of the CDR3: TGCGCCAGCAGCTTCGGGGAGACCCAGTACTTC. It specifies CASSFGETQYF.

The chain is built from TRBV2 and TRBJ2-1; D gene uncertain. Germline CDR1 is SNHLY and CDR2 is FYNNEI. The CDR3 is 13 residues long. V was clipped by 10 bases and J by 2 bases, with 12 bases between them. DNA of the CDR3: TGTGCCATCTATACCGTAACCTACAATGAGCAGTTCTTC. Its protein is CAIYTVTYNEQFF.